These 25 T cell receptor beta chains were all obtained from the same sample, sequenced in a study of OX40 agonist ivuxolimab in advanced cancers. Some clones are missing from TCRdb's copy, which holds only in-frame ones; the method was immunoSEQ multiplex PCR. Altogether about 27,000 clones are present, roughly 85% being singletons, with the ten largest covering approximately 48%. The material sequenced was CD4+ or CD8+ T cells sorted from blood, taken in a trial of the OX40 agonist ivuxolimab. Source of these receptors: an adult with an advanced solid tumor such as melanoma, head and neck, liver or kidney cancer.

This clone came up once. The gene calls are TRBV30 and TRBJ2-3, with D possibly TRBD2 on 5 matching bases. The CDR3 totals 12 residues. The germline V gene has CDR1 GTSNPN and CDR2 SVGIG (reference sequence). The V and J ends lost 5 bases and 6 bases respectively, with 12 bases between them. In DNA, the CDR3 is TGTGCCTGGCACCCCGGGGATGATACGCAGTATTTT. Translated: CAWHPGDDTQYF.

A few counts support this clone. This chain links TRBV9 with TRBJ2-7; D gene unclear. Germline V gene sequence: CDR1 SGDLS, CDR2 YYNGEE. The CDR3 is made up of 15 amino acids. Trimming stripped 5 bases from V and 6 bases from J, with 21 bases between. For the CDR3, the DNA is TGTGCCAGCAGTCGTAGCCCGGGCCTGAGCACCGAGCAGTACTTC. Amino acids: CASSRSPGLSTEQYF.

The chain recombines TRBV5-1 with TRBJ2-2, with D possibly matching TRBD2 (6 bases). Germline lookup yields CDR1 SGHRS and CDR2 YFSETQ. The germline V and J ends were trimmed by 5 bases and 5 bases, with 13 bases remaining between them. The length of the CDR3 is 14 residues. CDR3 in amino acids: CASRPTGVTGELFF. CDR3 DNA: TGCGCCAGCAGACCCACGGGGGTTACCGGGGAGCTGTTTTTT.

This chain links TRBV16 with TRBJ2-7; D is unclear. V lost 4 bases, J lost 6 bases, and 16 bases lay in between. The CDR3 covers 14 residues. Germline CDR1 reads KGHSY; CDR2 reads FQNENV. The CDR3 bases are TGTGCCAGCAGCCTTAAGGCCCGTCCGGTCGAGCAGTACTTC. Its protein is CASSLKARPVEQYF.

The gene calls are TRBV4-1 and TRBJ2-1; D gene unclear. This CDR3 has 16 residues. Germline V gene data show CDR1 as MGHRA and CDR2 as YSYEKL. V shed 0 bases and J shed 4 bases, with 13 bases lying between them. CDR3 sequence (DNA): TGCGCCAGCAGCCAAGACGTAGCAGGTTTATACAATGAGCAGTTCTTC. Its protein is CASSQDVAGLYNEQFF.

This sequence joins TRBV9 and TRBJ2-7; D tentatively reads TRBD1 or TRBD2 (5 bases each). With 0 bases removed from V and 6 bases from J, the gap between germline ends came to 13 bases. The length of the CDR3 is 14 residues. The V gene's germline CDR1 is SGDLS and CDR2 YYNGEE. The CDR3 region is CASSVEWDLTEQYF. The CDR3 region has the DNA TGTGCCAGCAGCGTAGAATGGGACCTTACCGAGCAGTACTTC.

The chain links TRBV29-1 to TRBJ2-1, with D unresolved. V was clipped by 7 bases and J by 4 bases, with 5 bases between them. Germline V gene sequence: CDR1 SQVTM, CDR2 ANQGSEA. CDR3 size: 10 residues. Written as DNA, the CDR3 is TGCAGCGCCGCGTACAATGAGCAGTTCTTC. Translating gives CSAAYNEQFF.

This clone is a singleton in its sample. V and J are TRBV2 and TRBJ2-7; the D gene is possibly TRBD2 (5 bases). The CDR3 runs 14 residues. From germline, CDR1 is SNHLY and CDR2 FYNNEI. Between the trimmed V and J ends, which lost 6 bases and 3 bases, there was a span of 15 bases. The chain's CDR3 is CASRLLPGVYEQYF. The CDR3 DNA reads TGTGCCAGCAGGCTCTTACCCGGGGTCTACGAGCAGTACTTC.

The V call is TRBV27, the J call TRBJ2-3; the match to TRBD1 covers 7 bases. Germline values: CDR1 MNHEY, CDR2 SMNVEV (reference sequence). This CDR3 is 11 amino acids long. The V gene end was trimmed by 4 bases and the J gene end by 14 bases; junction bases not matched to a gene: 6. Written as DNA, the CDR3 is TGTGCCAGCAGTTCCTCGGGACAGCGGTATTTT. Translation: CASSSSGQRYF.

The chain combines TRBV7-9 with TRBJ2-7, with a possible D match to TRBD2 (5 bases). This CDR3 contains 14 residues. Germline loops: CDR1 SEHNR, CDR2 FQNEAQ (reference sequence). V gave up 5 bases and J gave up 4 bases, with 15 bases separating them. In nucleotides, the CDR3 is TGTGCCAGCAGCCAGACTCCAGCGGTATACGAGCAGTACTTC. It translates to CASSQTPAVYEQYF.

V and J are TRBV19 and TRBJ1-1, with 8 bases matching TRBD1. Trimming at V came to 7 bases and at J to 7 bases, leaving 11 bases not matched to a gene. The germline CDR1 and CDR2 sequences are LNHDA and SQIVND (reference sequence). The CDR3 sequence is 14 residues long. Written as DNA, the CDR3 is TGTGCCAGTACCGCTGGACAGGGATGGAATGAAGCTTTCTTT. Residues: CASTAGQGWNEAFF.

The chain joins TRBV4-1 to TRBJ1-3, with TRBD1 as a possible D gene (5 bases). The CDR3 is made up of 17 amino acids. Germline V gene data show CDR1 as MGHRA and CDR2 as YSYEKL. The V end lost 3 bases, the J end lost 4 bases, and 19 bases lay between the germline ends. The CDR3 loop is CASSHPRVLGDGNTIYF. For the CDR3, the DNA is TGCGCCAGCAGCCATCCCAGAGTGTTAGGGGACGGAAACACCATATATTTT.

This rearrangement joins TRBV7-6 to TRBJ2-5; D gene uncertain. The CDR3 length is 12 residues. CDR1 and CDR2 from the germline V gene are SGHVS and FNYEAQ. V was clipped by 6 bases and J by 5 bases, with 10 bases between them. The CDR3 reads CASRRMGETQYF. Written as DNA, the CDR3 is TGTGCCAGCAGGAGAATGGGGGAGACCCAGTACTTC.

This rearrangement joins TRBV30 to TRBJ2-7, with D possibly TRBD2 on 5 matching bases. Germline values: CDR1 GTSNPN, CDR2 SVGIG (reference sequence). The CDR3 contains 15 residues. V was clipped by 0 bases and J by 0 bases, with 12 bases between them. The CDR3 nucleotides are TGTGCCTGGAGTGTCGGGGAAGCCGACTCCTACGAGCAGTACTTC. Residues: CAWSVGEADSYEQYF.

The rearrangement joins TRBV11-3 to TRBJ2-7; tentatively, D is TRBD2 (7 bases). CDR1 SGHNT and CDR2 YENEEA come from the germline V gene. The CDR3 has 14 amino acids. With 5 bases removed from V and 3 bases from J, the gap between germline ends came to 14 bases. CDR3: CASSPGGGGYEQYF. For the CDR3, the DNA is TGTGCCAGCAGCCCTGGGGGAGGGGGCTACGAGCAGTACTTC.

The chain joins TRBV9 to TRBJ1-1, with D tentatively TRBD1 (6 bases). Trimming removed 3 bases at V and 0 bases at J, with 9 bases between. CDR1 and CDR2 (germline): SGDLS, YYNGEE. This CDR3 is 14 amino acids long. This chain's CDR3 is CASSGQVMNTEAFF. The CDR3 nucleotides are TGTGCCAGCAGCGGACAGGTCATGAACACTGAAGCTTTCTTT. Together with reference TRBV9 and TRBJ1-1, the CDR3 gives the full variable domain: DSGVTQTPKHLITATGQRVTLRCSPRSGDLSVYWYQQSLDQGLQFLIQYYNGEERAKGNILERFSAQQFPDLHSELNLSSLELGDSALYFCASSGQVMNTEAFFGQGTRLTVV.

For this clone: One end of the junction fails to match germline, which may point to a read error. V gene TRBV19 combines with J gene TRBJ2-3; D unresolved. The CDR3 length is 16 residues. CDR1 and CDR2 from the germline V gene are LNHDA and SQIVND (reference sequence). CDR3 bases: TGTGCCAGTAGTATAGGGGCCGTTCCGAGCACGGATACGCAGTATTTT. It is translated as CASSIGAVPSTDTQYF.

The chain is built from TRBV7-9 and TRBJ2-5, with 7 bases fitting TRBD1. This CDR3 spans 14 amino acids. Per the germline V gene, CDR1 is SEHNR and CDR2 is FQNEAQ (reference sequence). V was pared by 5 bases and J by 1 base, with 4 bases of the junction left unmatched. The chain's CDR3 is CASSLWDSQETQYF. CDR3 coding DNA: TGTGCCAGCAGCCTATGGGACAGCCAAGAGACCCAGTACTTC.

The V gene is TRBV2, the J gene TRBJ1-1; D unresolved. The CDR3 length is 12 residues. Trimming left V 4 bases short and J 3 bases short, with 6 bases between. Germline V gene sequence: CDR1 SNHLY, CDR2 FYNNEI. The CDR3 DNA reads TGTGCCAGCAGTGGGCCTTACACTGAAGCTTTCTTT. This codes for CASSGPYTEAFF.

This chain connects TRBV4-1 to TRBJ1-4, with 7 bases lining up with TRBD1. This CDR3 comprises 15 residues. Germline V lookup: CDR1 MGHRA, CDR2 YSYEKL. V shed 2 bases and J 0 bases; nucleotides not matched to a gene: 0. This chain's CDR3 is CASSQTGATNEKLFF. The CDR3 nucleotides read TGCGCCAGCAGCCAAACAGGGGCAACTAATGAAAAACTGTTTTTT.

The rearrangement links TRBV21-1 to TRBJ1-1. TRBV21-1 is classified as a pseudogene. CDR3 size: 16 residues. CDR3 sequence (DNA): TGTGCCAGCAGCAAAGTTCGGGGCAGGCGGAACACTGAAGCTTTCTTT. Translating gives CASSKVRGRRNTEAFF.

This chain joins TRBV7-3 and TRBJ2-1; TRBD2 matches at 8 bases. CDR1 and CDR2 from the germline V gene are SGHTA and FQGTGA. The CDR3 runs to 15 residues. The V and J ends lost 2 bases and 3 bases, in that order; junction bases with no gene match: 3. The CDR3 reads CASSLGLAGYNEQFF. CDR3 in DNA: TGTGCCAGCAGCTTAGGTCTAGCGGGCTACAATGAGCAGTTCTTC.

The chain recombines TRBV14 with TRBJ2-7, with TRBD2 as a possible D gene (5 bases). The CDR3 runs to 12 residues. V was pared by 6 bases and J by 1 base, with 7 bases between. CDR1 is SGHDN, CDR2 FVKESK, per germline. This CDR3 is CASSWTSYEQYF. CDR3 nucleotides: TGTGCCAGCAGTTGGACTTCCTACGAGCAGTACTTC.

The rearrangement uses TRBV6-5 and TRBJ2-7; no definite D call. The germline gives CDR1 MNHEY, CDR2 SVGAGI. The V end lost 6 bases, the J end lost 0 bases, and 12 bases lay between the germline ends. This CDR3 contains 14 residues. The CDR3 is CASSPGSFSYEQYF. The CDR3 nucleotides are TGTGCCAGCAGCCCCGGGTCATTCTCCTACGAGCAGTACTTC.

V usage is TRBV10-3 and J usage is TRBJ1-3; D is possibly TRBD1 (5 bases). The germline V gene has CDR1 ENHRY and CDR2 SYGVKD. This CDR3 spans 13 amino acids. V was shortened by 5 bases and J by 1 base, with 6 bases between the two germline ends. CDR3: CAISQGSGNTIYF. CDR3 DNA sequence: TGTGCCATCAGTCAGGGATCTGGAAACACCATATATTTT.